A single sample gave rise to the 28 T cell receptor beta chains below, sequenced in a study of cytomegalovirus exposure and HLA in healthy donors. Vbeta (60) and Jbeta (13) primers were used in the PCR. Profiled with immunoSEQ multiplex PCR; TCRdb holds only in-frame clones, not every one. The data hold about 97,000 clones, with 75% to 90% observed a single time. The sequenced material came from PBMCs. Receptors originate from a man aged 30-40 years in good health and CMV-seronegative.

The rearrangement joins TRBV5-1 to TRBJ2-1; 11 nucleotides match TRBD1. CDR1 and CDR2 (germline): SGHRS, YFSETQ. The CDR3 contains 16 residues. The V segment lost 0 bases and the J segment 6 bases; nucleotides outside the gene matches: 5. In nucleotides, the CDR3 is TGCGCCAGCAGCTTGGCTGGGACAGGGGGTGCCAATGAGCAGTTCTTC. This codes for CASSLAGTGGANEQFF.

This chain links TRBV7-2 with TRBJ2-5; 9 bases fit TRBD2. The CDR3 has 14 residues. Germline V CDR1 and CDR2: SGHTA, FQGNSA. V was clipped by 3 bases and J by 6 bases; unmatched bases: 5. CDR3 coding DNA: TGTGCCAGCAGCTTTGCAGCGGGGGGACAGACCCAGTACTTC. This encodes CASSFAAGGQTQYF.

The genes are TRBV5-6 and TRBJ2-1; 8 nucleotides match TRBD2. The germline CDR1 and CDR2 sequences are SGHDT and YYEEEE. This CDR3 comprises 16 residues. V lost 0 bases and J lost 4; bases outside the gene matches: 6. CDR3 loop: CASSLGIAGWYNEQFF. The CDR3 nucleotides read TGTGCCAGCAGCTTGGGGATAGCGGGATGGTACAATGAGCAGTTCTTC.

The chain is built from TRBV4-2 and TRBJ2-7; tentative D call: TRBD2 (7 bases). The CDR3 has 14 residues. V was clipped by 1 base and J by 7 bases, with 14 bases between them. Germline lookup yields CDR1 LGHNA and CDR2 YNFKEQ. CDR3 protein: CASSQVTGRGEQYF. Here the CDR3 DNA reads TGTGCCAGCAGCCAAGTTACAGGGAGGGGGGAGCAGTACTTC.

This chain connects TRBV6-5 to TRBJ1-4, with D tentatively TRBD1 (5 bases). The V gene lost 1 base and the J gene lost 8 bases, with 14 bases spanning the gap. The germline V gene encodes CDR1 MNHEY and CDR2 SVGAGI. The CDR3 extends over 15 amino acids. CDR3 DNA: TGTGCCAGCAGTTACTTGGGCAGGGCGAGGGAAAAACTGTTTTTT. The encoded protein is CASSYLGRAREKLFF.

This chain joins TRBV4-1 and TRBJ2-3; weak D call: TRBD2 (5 bases). Germline V gene sequence: CDR1 MGHRA, CDR2 YSYEKL. Trimming removed 6 bases at V and 0 bases at J, with 13 bases between. The CDR3 covers 15 residues. The CDR3 loop is CASSPVEGSTDTQYF. The CDR3 coding sequence is TGCGCCAGCAGTCCCGTCGAGGGTAGCACAGATACGCAGTATTTT.

Here the CDR3 DNA reads TGTGCCATCAGTGGACAGGGGGAGCAGTACTTC. This translates into CAISGQGEQYF. The V and J genes are TRBV10-3 and TRBJ2-7; 8 nucleotides agree with TRBD1. The ends lost 4 bases at V and 7 bases at J; junction bases unmatched: 0. Per the germline V gene, CDR1 is ENHRY and CDR2 is SYGVKD. The CDR3 is 11 residues long.

The rearrangement joins TRBV11-3 to TRBJ2-7; 9 bases align to TRBD1. Trimming took 3 bases from V and 4 from J; bases not matched to a gene: 7. Germline V gives CDR1 SGHNT, CDR2 YENEEA. This CDR3 is 15 amino acids long. The CDR3: CASSLGQGFSYEQYF. Written as DNA, the CDR3 is TGTGCCAGCAGCTTGGGACAGGGCTTCTCATACGAGCAGTACTTC.

This chain joins TRBV2 and TRBJ2-7; no clear D gene. From germline, CDR1 is SNHLY and CDR2 FYNNEI. The CDR3 spans 10 residues. Trimming cost V 10 bases and J 1 base, with 5 bases left between them. The CDR3: CATRSYEQYF. The CDR3 nucleotides read TGTGCCACTAGATCCTACGAGCAGTACTTC.

V gene TRBV6-5 combines with J gene TRBJ1-5; no firm D call. V dropped 2 bases and J dropped 6 bases, with 8 bases sitting between them. The CDR3 runs to 13 residues. Germline V gene lookup returns CDR1 MNHEY and CDR2 SVGAGI. CDR3: CASSYGSGQPQHF. CDR3 nucleotides: TGTGCCAGCAGTTACGGTTCGGGTCAGCCCCAGCATTTT.

V is TRBV2 and J is TRBJ2-3, with D perhaps TRBD1 (5 bases). Trimming pared 1 base from V and 6 bases from J, leaving 14 bases between. CDR3 length equals 15 residues. CDR1 and CDR2 from the germline V gene are SNHLY and FYNNEI. The CDR3 DNA reads as TGTGCCAGCAGTGAAGGTCGCAGGGAAGGGGATACGCAGTATTTT. The encoded protein is CASSEGRREGDTQYF.

The CDR3 DNA is TGTGCCAGCAGTGACCCCTGGACTAGCGGGAGCGGGGATCTTAAGGATGAGCAGTTCTTC. It specifies CASSDPWTSGSGDLKDEQFF. This chain links TRBV6-4 with TRBJ2-1; 13 bases map to TRBD2. There are 20 residues in the CDR3. Germline CDR1 is MRHNA and CDR2 is SNTAGT. The junction had 18 bases not matched to a gene; V was cut back by 2 bases and J by 8 bases.

This chain joins TRBV27 and TRBJ1-5; the D gene is possibly TRBD1 (5 bases). The CDR3 contains 13 residues. Germline CDR1 is MNHEY and CDR2 is SMNVEV (reference sequence). V gave up 2 bases and J gave up 7 bases, with 9 bases separating them. In nucleotides, the CDR3 is TGTGCCAGCAGTTTACAGGGTAAGCAGCCCCAGCATTTT. It encodes CASSLQGKQPQHF.

The chain joins TRBV27 to TRBJ2-7; D is undetermined. V lost 0 bases and J lost 2, with 14 bases in between. The germline CDR1 and CDR2 sequences are MNHEY and SMNVEV (reference sequence). The CDR3 spans 16 residues. CDR3 sequence: CASSLSYYAPPYEQYF. CDR3 DNA sequence: TGTGCCAGCAGTTTATCCTACTACGCTCCCCCCTACGAGCAGTACTTC.

This clone was detected a few times. V usage is TRBV5-1 and J usage is TRBJ2-5, with D maybe TRBD2 (6 bases). This CDR3 has 14 residues. V was clipped by 2 bases and J by 1 base, with 9 bases between them. CDR1 and CDR2 from the germline V gene are SGHRS and YFSETQ. CDR3 bases: TGCGCCAGCAGCTTCGGGCGGGGCCAAGAGACCCAGTACTTC. Protein: CASSFGRGQETQYF.

The rearrangement joins TRBV9 to TRBJ2-1; 13 nucleotides match TRBD2. Germline loops: CDR1 SGDLS, CDR2 YYNGEE. There are 16 residues in the CDR3. The J segment lost 8 bases and the V segment lost 1 base, leaving 6 bases of the junction unmatched. The CDR3 bases are TGTGCCAGCAGCGTACCACTAGCGGGAGGGGTGGATGAGCAGTTCTTC. Protein product: CASSVPLAGGVDEQFF.

The chain links TRBV10-3 to TRBJ2-7, with 7 positions matching TRBD1. The CDR3 consists of 13 residues. After removal of 6 bases from V and 0 bases from J, the junction contained 2 bases not matched to a gene. Germline CDR1 ENHRY, CDR2 SYGVKD. The DNA of the CDR3 is TGTGCCATCAGGGCAGGGGGCTCCTACGAGCAGTACTTC. Its translation: CAIRAGGSYEQYF.

The J gene is TRBJ2-5, the V gene TRBV5-4; 13 bases map to TRBD2. Germline V CDR1 and CDR2: SGHNT, YYREEE (reference sequence). V lost 4 bases to trimming and J lost 0 bases; unmatched junction nucleotides: 3. The CDR3 has 16 residues. This CDR3 reads CASSRGLAGNQETQYF. In DNA form, the CDR3 reads TGTGCCAGCAGCCGGGGACTAGCGGGAAACCAAGAGACCCAGTACTTC.

The gene calls are TRBV6-1 and TRBJ1-5, with 7 bases fitting TRBD1. Unmatched junction bases numbered 4, after V lost 2 bases and J lost 3 bases. Germline V gene sequence: CDR1 MNHNS, CDR2 SASEGT. The CDR3 covers 15 residues. The CDR3 nucleotides read TGTGCCAGCAGTGAATCGGGACAGAACAATCAGCCCCAGCATTTT. It translates to CASSESGQNNQPQHF.

This clone was recorded only once. The chain combines TRBV5-4 with TRBJ2-7, with 12 positions matching TRBD1. The V gene's germline CDR1 is SGHNT and CDR2 YYREEE (reference sequence). The V segment lost 3 bases and the J segment 4 bases; nucleotides outside the gene matches: 8. The CDR3 has 16 residues. DNA for the CDR3: TGTGCCAGCAGCTCGCCGGGACAGGGGGCGCCGTACGAGCAGTACTTC. This encodes CASSSPGQGAPYEQYF.

The V gene is TRBV5-1, the J gene TRBJ2-7; TRBD1 matches at 12 bases. The CDR3 extends over 16 amino acids. CDR1 is SGHRS, CDR2 YFSETQ, per germline. V dropped 3 bases and J dropped 4; count of bases not matched to a gene: 8. The CDR3 nucleotides are TGCGCCAGCAGCTCCCAAAGGGACAGGGGGCGGTACGAGCAGTACTTC. Its translation is CASSSQRDRGRYEQYF.

The chain joins TRBV7-9 to TRBJ1-2, with 10 positions matching TRBD1. The V gene end was trimmed by 0 bases and the J gene end by 5 bases; junction bases not matched to a gene: 9. Germline V CDR1 and CDR2: SEHNR, FQNEAQ (reference sequence). This CDR3 is 17 amino acids long. The CDR3 bases are TGTGCCAGCAGCTTAGCTGGGACAGGGGCGCGTGGGTATGGCTACACCTTC. Protein sequence: CASSLAGTGARGYGYTF.

The chain employs TRBV9 and TRBJ2-2, with no clear D. Per the germline V gene, CDR1 is SGDLS and CDR2 is YYNGEE. With 4 bases removed from V and 7 bases from J, the gap between germline ends came to 5 bases. The CDR3 sequence is 11 residues long. The CDR3 here is CASSLRGELFF. CDR3 nucleotides: TGTGCCAGCAGCCTTCGCGGGGAGCTGTTTTTT.

The CDR3 nucleotides read TGTGCCAGCAGCTTGGCTGGTCGGGCGGGGCAGTATTTT. Translation gives CASSLAGRAGQYF. The chain links TRBV5-6 to TRBJ2-3, with a tentative D call TRBD2 (5 bases). Germline CDR1 SGHDT, CDR2 YYEEEE. V was cut by 0 bases and J by 11 bases, with 13 bases left in between. The CDR3 is 13 residues long.

This chain joins TRBV6-6 and TRBJ1-1; D might be TRBD1 (5 bases). Trimming stripped 2 bases from V and 1 base from J, with 11 bases between. From germline, CDR1 is MNHNY and CDR2 SVGAGI (reference sequence). The length of the CDR3 is 15 residues. CDR3 DNA: TGTGCCAGCAGTTACGGCGGGACTGGGAACACTGAAGCTTTCTTT. Its translation is CASSYGGTGNTEAFF.

This clone showed up just once. The gene calls are TRBV2 and TRBJ2-7; 7 bases match TRBD1. There are 14 residues in the CDR3. The V gene end was trimmed by 6 bases and the J gene end by 3 bases; junction bases not matched to a gene: 8. Germline CDR1 is SNHLY and CDR2 is FYNNEI. CDR3 loop: CASSNNRQGYEQYF. The CDR3 region has the DNA TGTGCCAGCAGCAACAACAGACAGGGCTACGAGCAGTACTTC.

The table lists this clone with a count of one. This is likely a read error, given that the CDR3 carries no conserved phenylalanine or tryptophan at its end. It is unclear where the CDR3 begins or ends on the DNA, so no DNA is shown, and the CDR3 is as TCRdb lists it. The chain couples TRBV21-1 to TRBJ1-5; the table's TRBD1 call for D was not verified on the DNA. TRBV21-1 is described as a pseudogene. The CDR3 totals 13 residues, both ends included. CDR3 amino acids: CASSRIRYGWTET.

The gene calls are TRBV19 and TRBJ2-3; D ambiguous. CDR3 size: 11 residues. With 3 bases removed from V and 5 bases from J, the gap between germline ends came to 3 bases. Per the germline V gene, CDR1 is LNHDA and CDR2 is SQIVND (reference sequence). CDR3 DNA sequence: TGTGCCAGTAGTATCAAAGATACGCAGTATTTT. Protein: CASSIKDTQYF.